Listed below are T cell receptor beta chains from one sample, sequenced in a study of blood T cell repertoires in COVID-19. Libraries were prepared by immunoSEQ multiplex PCR; TCRdb keeps only in-frame clonotypes and omits some of them. This sample has about 280,000 clones, with 83% found just once. Sequenced sample: peripheral blood. The receptors stem from a woman aged 50 to 60 who had recovered from COVID-19. Both conserved end residues are part of each CDR3. The D gene is left open where the match is weak. Some rows have no size entry. The others give once, few or many, or a class for an expanded clone.

TRBD1 | TRBJ1-2 | NA | TRBV6-5 | CASRPGQDYGYTF | TGTGCCAGCAGGCCCGGACAGGACTATGGCTACACCTTC
TRBD1 | TRBJ1-5 | NA | TRBV2 | CASSALRQGGNQPQHF | TGTGCCAGCAGTGCGCTAAGACAGGGTGGCAATCAGCCCCAGCATTTT
TRBD1 | TRBJ1-3 | NA | TRBV6-5 | CASKINQGVGNTIYF | TGTGCCAGCAAAATAAACCAGGGGGTCGGAAACACCATATATTTT
TRBD1 | TRBJ1-2 | NA | TRBV5-5 | CASSPPAGQGYYGYTF | TGTGCCAGCAGCCCCCCGGCGGGACAGGGATACTATGGCTACACCTTC
TRBD1 | TRBJ2-1 | NA | TRBV7-3 | CASSPDRGNYNEQFF | TGTGCCAGCAGCCCGGACAGGGGGAACTACAATGAGCAGTTCTTC
TRBD2 | TRBJ2-3 | NA | TRBV5-1 | CASSPGLAGESTDTQYF | TGCGCCAGCAGCCCCGGACTAGCGGGGGAGAGCACAGATACGCAGTATTTT
TRBD1 | TRBJ2-5 | once | TRBV4-3 | CASSQETGQVPEAQYF | TGCGCCAGCAGCCAAGAAACGGGACAGGTACCCGAGGCCCAGTACTTC
TRBD2 | TRBJ2-7 | NA | TRBV4-2 | CASSATRGTYEQYF | TGTGCCAGCAGCGCGACGCGGGGGACCTACGAGCAGTACTTC
TRBD2 | TRBJ2-3 | NA | TRBV6-1 | CASSESSGGATDTQYF | TGTGCCAGCAGTGAATCTAGCGGGGGGGCGACAGATACGCAGTATTTT
TRBD2 | TRBJ2-1 | NA | TRBV19 | CATSGTSDGPPFF | TGTGCCACCTCCGGGACTAGCGACGGCCCCCCCTTCTTC
NA | TRBJ2-6 | few | TRBV29-1 | CSVARDVDSGANVLTF | TGCAGCGTTGCAAGAGATGTTGACTCTGGGGCCAACGTCCTGACTTTC
TRBD1 | TRBJ1-2 | NA | TRBV29-1 | CSVEEEGAVANYGYTF | TGCAGCGTTGAAGAGGAGGGGGCCGTGGCTAACTATGGCTACACCTTC
TRBD2 | TRBJ2-7 | NA | TRBV9 | CASSVGASGTYEQYF | TGTGCCAGCAGCGTAGGGGCTAGCGGGACTTACGAGCAGTACTTC
TRBD1 | TRBJ2-7 | NA | TRBV28 | CASSLGGQDAYEQYF | TGTGCCAGCAGTTTAGGGGGACAGGACGCCTACGAGCAGTACTTC
NA | TRBJ2-1 | few | TRBV4-3 | CASSQVRGGNEQFF | TGCGCCAGCAGCCAAGTGAGGGGGGGAAATGAGCAGTTCTTC
NA | TRBJ2-1 | NA | TRBV29-1 | CSVDGARGMGGNEQFF | TGCAGCGTTGACGGAGCTAGGGGAATGGGGGGCAATGAGCAGTTCTTC
TRBD2 | TRBJ2-1 | NA | TRBV7-9 | CASREGEYNEQFF | TGTGCCAGCCGGGAGGGAGAGTACAATGAGCAGTTCTTC
NA | TRBJ2-1 | once | TRBV7-2 | CASSLKTGNNEQFF | TGTGCCAGCAGCCTAAAAACAGGGAACAATGAGCAGTTCTTC
NA | TRBJ2-1 | few | TRBV2 | CASTGRGRGNEQFF | TGTGCCAGCACGGGCAGGGGAAGGGGCAATGAGCAGTTCTTC
TRBD1 | TRBJ1-5 | NA | TRBV30 | CAWGQGAGNQPQHF | TGTGCCTGGGGACAGGGGGCAGGCAATCAGCCCCAGCATTTT
TRBD1 | TRBJ2-7 | NA | TRBV19 | CASTDEGVIVGTGEYEQYF | TGTGCCAGTACGGACGAGGGCGTGATTGTGGGGACAGGGGAATACGAGCAGTACTTC
NA | TRBJ2-3 | NA | TRBV21-1 | CASSRGYF | TGTGCCAGCAGCCGGGGGTATTTT
TRBD1 | TRBJ1-2 | NA | TRBV6-5 | CASSRPGTGDGYTF | TGTGCCAGCAGCCGTCCCGGGACAGGGGATGGCTACACCTTC
TRBD1 | TRBJ1-2 | NA | TRBV28 | CASSIGTGDGYTF | TGTGCCAGCAGTATTGGGACAGGAGATGGCTACACCTTC
NA | TRBJ1-2 | NA | TRBV27 | CASSLDRNYGYTF | TGTGCCAGCAGTTTAGACAGGAACTATGGCTACACCTTC
TRBD2 | TRBJ2-7 | NA | TRBV7-2 | CASSRRLAGGSPGEQYF | TGTGCCAGCAGCCGTAGACTAGCGGGAGGGTCCCCGGGAGAGCAGTACTTC
TRBD2 | TRBJ2-7 | NA | TRBV18 | CASSPTSGGAGFEQYF | TGTGCCAGCTCACCGACTAGCGGGGGGGCCGGTTTCGAGCAGTACTTC
NA | TRBJ1-5 | NA | TRBV6-5 | CASSFGGNQPQHF | TGTGCCAGCAGTTTTGGAGGCAATCAGCCCCAGCATTTT
NA | TRBJ2-1 | NA | TRBV12-3/TRBV12-4 | CASSLGSQGRKFF | TGTGCCAGCAGTTTAGGATCACAGGGAAGAAAGTTCTTC
NA | TRBJ2-2 | NA | TRBV7-3 | CASSRGIDPDTGELFF | TGTGCCAGCAGCCGAGGGATCGACCCGGACACCGGGGAGCTGTTTTTT
TRBD1 | TRBJ2-7 | NA | TRBV5-4 | CASSADRGEQYF | TGTGCCAGCAGCGCTGACAGGGGCGAGCAGTACTTC
TRBD2 | TRBJ2-7 | NA | TRBV24-1 | CATSEGLAGGYEQYF | TGTGCCACCAGTGAGGGACTAGCGGGGGGCTACGAGCAGTACTTC
TRBD1 | TRBJ1-1 | few | TRBV6-2/TRBV6-3 | CASSSLLQGQRNTEAFF | TGTGCCAGCAGTTCCTTACTCCAGGGACAGAGGAACACTGAAGCTTTCTTT
NA | TRBJ1-2 | NA | TRBV19 | CASSIAGENGYTF | TGTGCCAGTAGTATTGCGGGGGAGAATGGCTACACCTTC
NA | TRBJ2-7 | NA | TRBV6-5 | CASSWTESSEQYF | TGTGCCAGCAGTTGGACAGAGAGCAGCGAGCAGTACTTC
TRBD2 | TRBJ2-1 | NA | TRBV19 | CASTKAGGPNLEQFF | TGTGCCAGTACCAAAGCGGGAGGTCCCAATCTGGAGCAGTTCTTC
NA | TRBJ2-5 | NA | TRBV6-6 | CASSYSPEETQYF | TGTGCCAGCAGTTACTCCCCGGAAGAGACCCAGTACTTC
TRBD2 | TRBJ2-7 | NA | TRBV11-2 | CASSSRTSGFDEQYF | TGTGCCAGCAGCTCCCGGACTAGCGGGTTTGACGAGCAGTACTTC
NA | TRBJ2-2 | NA | TRBV24-1 | CATSGQGGANTGELFF | TGTGCCACCAGTGGTCAGGGCGGGGCGAACACCGGGGAGCTGTTTTTT